This record concerns one TCR beta chain sequence. Its antigen is currently unknown. These data are taken from a study of siplizumab effects on memory and regulatory T cells. Regarding the study as a whole: No assignable naive or memory phenotype existed for roughly 80-95% of proliferating CD4+ or CD8+ clones. Just a small share of alloreactive clones was traced back to unstimulated subsets.

Profiling relied on immunoSEQ multiplex PCR, and the TCRdb table lists in-frame clones only, not all of them. Of around 86,000 clones in the sample, roughly 94% are singletons; the top ten hold roughly 0.3%. CDR1 and CDR2 (germline): KGHSH, LQKENI. This CDR3 spans 14 amino acids. V lost 7 bases and J lost 4, with 17 bases in between. The sequence was obtained from a human donor in good health. The material sequenced was non-Treg CD4+ T cells sorted from blood. V and J are TRBV18 and TRBJ2-7; weak D call: TRBD1 (6 bases). CDR3 coding DNA: TGTGCCAGCTGGACCGGGACATTGACTTACGAGCAGTACTTC. It codes for CASWTGTLTYEQYF.